The 5 T cell receptor beta chains reported below all come from one sample, sequenced in a study of T cell responses to AZD1222 COVID-19 vaccine. The data were produced by immunoSEQ multiplex PCR, yet TCRdb's version contains in-frame clones alone and is incomplete. The table lists about 130,000 clones, around 87% of them singletons. The sample was peripheral blood, taken on day 0 of AZD1222 vaccination. The receptor set was obtained from an adult in good health.

J is TRBJ1-2 and V is TRBV7-2, with D unresolved. Trimming cost V 3 bases and J 8 bases, with 19 bases left between them. CDR3 length: 15 amino acids. Looked up from germline, CDR1 is SGHTA and CDR2 is FQGNSA. The CDR3 loop reads CASSLGYLRTDGYTF. The DNA of the CDR3 is TGTGCCAGCAGCTTGGGCTACTTGAGGACGGACGGCTACACCTTC. Full variable domain (missing parts from reference TRBV7-2 and TRBJ1-2): GAGVSQSPSNKVTEKGKDVELRCDPISGHTALYWYRQSLGQGLEFLIYFQGNSAPDKSGLPSDRFSAERTGGSVSTLTIQRTQQEDSAVYLCASSLGYLRTDGYTFGSGTRLTVV.

This chain links TRBV6-1 with TRBJ2-2; D is uncertain. The CDR3 is 18 amino acids. Trimming took off 2 bases at V and 4 bases at J, with 20 bases between the two ends. Germline V CDR1 and CDR2: MNHNS, SASEGT. CDR3 region: CASSELLGWVRSTGELFF. DNA for the CDR3: TGTGCCAGCAGTGAACTCCTCGGGTGGGTCCGTAGCACCGGGGAGCTGTTTTTT.

The gene calls are TRBV9 and TRBJ1-1; D perhaps matches TRBD1 (5 bases). Germline V gene lookup returns CDR1 SGDLS and CDR2 YYNGEE. Trimming stripped 2 bases from V and 4 bases from J, with 12 bases between. The CDR3 runs 14 residues. The CDR3 nucleotides read TGTGCCAGCAGCGTGGGGCGGGGTGTCACTGAAGCTTTCTTT. It translates to CASSVGRGVTEAFF.

This rearrangement joins TRBV5-1 to TRBJ2-2, with TRBD1 matching 11 bases. V lost 4 bases and J lost 2; bases outside the gene matches: 4. Germline V gene lookup returns CDR1 SGHRS and CDR2 YFSETQ. The CDR3 is made up of 16 amino acids. CDR3 protein: CASSPGQGANTGELFF. For the CDR3, the DNA is TGCGCCAGCAGCCCTGGACAGGGGGCAAACACCGGGGAGCTGTTTTTT.

This CDR3 reads CASSLSANSPLHF. The DNA for the CDR3 is TGTGCCAGCAGCTTATCGGCCAATTCACCCCTCCACTTT. This chain uses TRBV7-9 with TRBJ1-6, with D uncertain. The CDR3 covers 13 residues. Trimming left V 2 bases short and J 7 bases short, with 6 bases between. Germline V gives CDR1 SEHNR, CDR2 FQNEAQ (reference sequence). The full variable domain, its missing parts supplied by reference TRBV7-9 and TRBJ1-6, is DTGVSQNPRHKITKRGQNVTFRCDPISEHNRLYWYRQTLGQGPEFLTYFQNEAQLEKSRLLSDRFSAERPKGSFSTLEIQRTEQGDSAMYLCASSLSANSPLHFGNGTRLTVT.